This entry lists 18 T cell receptor beta chains sequenced from one sample in a study of T cells in Graves' hyperthyroidism and ophthalmopathy. There were TCR beta CDR3 regions amplified from RNA transcripts. Researchers ran a first-round RT-PCR on the TCR CDR3 using the HTBI primer set. TCRdb processed the multiplex PCR reads anew with MiXCR; each CDR3 protein has one entry. In the table there are about 300,000 distinct CDR3 sequences, roughly 14% of which are singletons. Sequenced material: blood. The receptors shown here come from a woman in her twenties or thirties with Graves' hyperthyroidism that later progressed to Graves' ophthalmopathy.

This clonotype was counted ten times or more. The chain carries TRBV18 and TRBJ1-3; a weak D match, TRBD1 (5 bases). This CDR3 comprises 17 residues. CDR1 and CDR2 (germline): KGHSH, LQKENI. Trimming removed 4 bases at V and 4 bases at J, with 20 bases between. CDR3: CASSRGTVHDPGNTIYF. The DNA of the CDR3 is TGTGCCAGCTCACGTGGGACGGTTCACGATCCAGGAAACACCATATATTTT. Full variable domain (missing parts from reference TRBV18 and TRBJ1-3): NAGVMQNPRHLVRRRGQEARLRCSPMKGHSHVYWYRQLPEEGLKFMVYLQKENIIDESGMPKERFSAEFPKEGPSILRIQQVVRGDSAAYFCASSRGTVHDPGNTIYFGEGSWLTVV.

This clonotype was seen repeatedly, ten times or more. This sequence joins TRBV12-3 or TRBV12-4 and TRBJ2-1, with 10 bases identical to TRBD2. After removal of 7 bases from V and 7 bases from J, the junction contained 10 bases not matched to a gene. This CDR3 comprises 15 residues. CDR3 DNA sequence: TGTGCCAGCAACGGAGGTAGCGGGAGGTGGAATGAGCAGTTCTTC. This encodes CASNGGSGRWNEQFF.

The chain uses TRBV5-5 and TRBJ1-2; TRBD1 aligns across 8 bases. Trimming cost V 0 bases and J 8 bases; bases outside gene matches: 12. Germline V gives CDR1 SGHKS, CDR2 YYEKEE (reference sequence). This CDR3 has 16 amino acids. CDR3 in amino acids: CASSLAGQGASWGYTF. The CDR3 bases are TGTGCCAGCAGCTTGGCGGGCCAGGGGGCAAGTTGGGGCTACACCTTC.

In this sample, this clonotype turned up many times. The chain joins TRBV12-3 or TRBV12-4 to TRBJ2-7; 8 bases agree with TRBD2. CDR3 length: 14 amino acids. The junction had 8 bases not matched to a gene; V was cut back by 5 bases and J by 5 bases. CDR3 in DNA: TGTGCCAGCAGTCGAGAGCGGGAGTGGAACGAGCAGTACTTC. Residues: CASSREREWNEQYF.

This clonotype has a count of ten or more. The rearrangement joins TRBV7-9 to TRBJ2-5; D may correspond to TRBD1 or TRBD2 (5 bases each). Germline-derived CDR1 and CDR2 are SEHNR and FQNEAQ (reference sequence). The germline V and J ends were trimmed by 5 bases and 7 bases, with 17 bases remaining between them. The CDR3 loop spans 14 amino acids. DNA of the CDR3: TGTGCCAGCAGCAAGGGGTCAGGGAGTGGGACCCAGTACTTC. It translates to CASSKGSGSGTQYF.

V and J are TRBV14 and TRBJ2-1; 8 nucleotides match TRBD2. The length of the CDR3 is 16 residues. Germline CDR1 and CDR2: SGHDN and FVKESK. Germline trimming cut 2 bases from V and 2 bases from J; bases unmatched to any gene: 5. CDR3 in DNA: TGTGCCAGCAGCCAAATGAGGGGACTAGCCTACAATGAGCAGTTCTTC. Its protein product is CASSQMRGLAYNEQFF.

The V call is TRBV7-2, the J call TRBJ2-1, with 9 bases aligning to TRBD1. The germline gives CDR1 SGHTA, CDR2 FQGNSA. The CDR3 spans 15 residues. V was clipped by 5 bases and J by 8 bases; unmatched bases: 10. The CDR3 sequence: CASSPPQGAYDEQFF. CDR3 nucleotide sequence: TGTGCCAGCAGCCCCCCACAGGGGGCATACGATGAGCAGTTCTTC. Full variable domain (outside the CDR3, taken from reference TRBV7-2 and TRBJ2-1): GAGVSQSPSNKVTEKGKDVELRCDPISGHTALYWYRQSLGQGLEFLIYFQGNSAPDKSGLPSDRFSAERTGGSVSTLTIQRTQQEDSAVYLCASSPPQGAYDEQFFGPGTRLTVL.

This clonotype occurred many times. The chain uses TRBV20-1 and TRBJ2-3; 10 bases are a match to TRBD2. The CDR3 is 15 residues long. V was pared by 4 bases and J by 7 bases, with 11 bases of the junction left unmatched. Germline CDR1 and CDR2: DFQATT and SNEGSKA (reference sequence). This CDR3 reads CSATPYPAGGYTQYF. In DNA form, the CDR3 reads TGCAGTGCTACACCCTACCCAGCGGGAGGGTATACGCAGTATTTT.

This clonotype occurred many times. The V and J genes are TRBV30 and TRBJ1-1, with a possible D match to TRBD1 (5 bases). The germline gives CDR1 GTSNPN, CDR2 SVGIG (reference sequence). CDR3 length: 14 residues. The V end was cut by 5 bases, the J end by 0 bases, with 13 bases between. The CDR3 DNA sequence: TGTGCCTGGGACCGGGGACGGCTGAACACTGAAGCTTTCTTT. As protein: CAWDRGRLNTEAFF.

This clonotype was seen at least ten times. The chain joins TRBV12-3 or TRBV12-4 to TRBJ2-3, with 7 nucleotides matching TRBD2. The CDR3 loop spans 15 amino acids. V lost 2 bases to trimming and J lost 3 bases; unmatched junction nucleotides: 5. The CDR3 DNA reads TGTGCCAGCAGTTTAAGCGGGACTGCGACAGATACGCAGTATTTT. Its protein product is CASSLSGTATDTQYF.

There are many counts of this clonotype. This sequence joins TRBV30 and TRBJ2-5, with a weak D call TRBD2 (6 bases). CDR3 length: 15 residues. V lost 2 bases, J lost 2 bases, and 15 bases lay in between. Germline V gives CDR1 GTSNPN, CDR2 SVGIG (reference sequence). CDR3 residues: CAWSTGLRGQETQYF. Written as DNA, the CDR3 is TGTGCCTGGAGTACGGGACTCCGGGGACAAGAGACCCAGTACTTC.

This clonotype turned up a few times. The chain recombines TRBV28 with TRBJ2-7; D remains ambiguous. V lost 1 base to trimming and J lost 5 bases, with 12 bases between them. In germline, CDR1 is MDHEN, CDR2 SYDVKM. This CDR3 spans 14 amino acids. In DNA, the CDR3 is TGTGCCAGCAGTTTATTTACCCTCCGAGACGAGCAGTACTTC. Translation: CASSLFTLRDEQYF.

The gene calls are TRBV5-1 and TRBJ2-4; either TRBD1 or TRBD2 may fit D (6 bases each). The CDR3 totals 16 residues. The germline V gene encodes CDR1 SGHRS and CDR2 YFSETQ. V was pared by 0 bases and J by 1 base, with 11 bases between. The CDR3 is CASSLEGGLAKNIQYF. CDR3 sequence (DNA): TGCGCCAGCAGCTTGGAGGGGGGCCTGGCCAAAAACATTCAGTACTTC.

This clonotype appeared many times. The chain couples TRBV28 to TRBJ2-7; 11 bases are shared with TRBD2. Trimming took 3 bases from V and 7 from J; bases not matched to a gene: 8. The germline V gene encodes CDR1 MDHEN and CDR2 SYDVKM. This CDR3 has 15 residues. The CDR3 here is CASSLLAGGQREQYF. In DNA, the CDR3 is TGTGCCAGCAGTTTGCTAGCGGGGGGCCAACGGGAGCAGTACTTC. Looking up the rest from reference TRBV28 and TRBJ2-7 gives the full variable domain: DVKVTQSSRYLVKRTGEKVFLECVQDMDHENMFWYRQDPGLGLRLIYFSYDVKMKEKGDIPEGYSVSREKKERFSLILESASTNQTSMYLCASSLLAGGQREQYFGPGTRLTVT.

This clonotype occurred many times. The CDR3 bases are TGTGCCACCAGCGGATGGTCGTTAGGCACCGGGGAGCTGTTTTTT. It codes for CATSGWSLGTGELFF. This chain uses TRBV24-1 with TRBJ2-2; D is unclear. The CDR3 is 15 residues long. Trimming stripped 7 bases from V and 4 bases from J, with 15 bases between. Per the germline V gene, CDR1 is KGHDR and CDR2 is SFDVKD.

This clonotype was counted at least ten times. The genes are TRBV7-9 and TRBJ1-2; 9 nucleotides align to TRBD1. CDR1 SEHNR and CDR2 FQNEAQ come from the germline V gene (reference sequence). The CDR3 loop spans 14 amino acids. V shed 4 bases and J 3 bases; nucleotides not matched to a gene: 3. CDR3 nucleotides: TGTGCCAGCAGCTCGGGACAGGGTGACTATGGCTACACCTTC. This gives the protein CASSSGQGDYGYTF.

This clonotype was detected only a few times. V gene TRBV29-1 combines with J gene TRBJ1-2, with no clear D. V was shortened by 0 bases and J by 2 bases, with 7 bases between the two germline ends. Germline lookup yields CDR1 SQVTM and CDR2 ANQGSEA. The CDR3 loop spans 13 amino acids. Written as DNA, the CDR3 is TGCAGCGTTGAAGATCATCAGAACTATGGCTACACCTTC. It yields the protein CSVEDHQNYGYTF.

This clonotype was counted many times. This chain uses TRBV28 with TRBJ1-5; maybe TRBD1 (5 bases). V was cut by 6 bases and J by 3 bases, with 18 bases left in between. This CDR3 has 16 residues. The germline V gene encodes CDR1 MDHEN and CDR2 SYDVKM. The CDR3 is CASSQDLTGLNQPQHF. The CDR3 coding sequence is TGTGCCAGCAGCCAAGATTTAACAGGTCTCAATCAGCCCCAGCATTTT.